This T cell receptor (beta chain) was retrieved from a study of OX40 agonist ivuxolimab in advanced cancers. Regarding the study as a whole: Compared with CD4+, CD8+ T cells on average had more expanded clones. With doses of 0.1-3.0 mg/kg, partial responders showed among the lowest clonal expansion.

The CDR3 loop spans 14 amino acids. CDR1 is SGHAT, CDR2 FQDESV, per germline (reference sequence). Trimming took 8 bases from V and 0 from J, leaving 10 bases between them. Only in-frame clones appear in the TCRdb table, and some are missing; sequencing was by immunoSEQ multiplex PCR. Of about 18,000 clones in the sample, less than 90% were seen once. Exclusion of a patient followed from autoimmune disease history or systemic immunosuppression. Blood draws occurred at baseline, cycle 4 day 1, and cycle 7 day 1. Remarks on this clone: The antigen is undetermined.

This clonotype was sampled from an adult with an advanced solid tumor such as melanoma, head and neck, liver or kidney cancer. J is TRBJ2-2 and V is TRBV11-1, with D tentatively TRBD1 (6 bases). Here the sequenced sample was CD4+ or CD8+ T cells sorted from blood, taken in a trial of the OX40 agonist ivuxolimab. CDR3 sequence: CASRQDTNTGELFF. As DNA, the CDR3 is TGTGCCAGCCGACAGGACACGAACACCGGGGAGCTGTTTTTT.